This T cell receptor (beta chain) was documented in a study of blood T cells in healthy people across ages. Sample-barcoded 5' priming and a J-beta primer mix drove a second PCR of roughly 6 to 12 cycles. TCRdb processed the 5' RACE reads anew with MiXCR; each CDR3 protein has one entry. The repertoire consists of about 800,000 distinct CDR3 sequences, with about 25% occurring once and the leading ten covering more than 3%. Study-wide results and limits: The long-lived group displayed more naive CD4+ cells, plus higher diversity, than the aged donors did.

Germline CDR1 is LGHNA and CDR2 is YSLEER. Trimming cost V 0 bases and J 0 bases, with 5 bases left between them. This CDR3 region has 15 residues. This clonotype appeared a few times. Antigen unknown. These data also featured in a second study, about T cells of mothers and their children. That publication notes: Mothers yielded over 8 million CDR3 reads, children about 3.1 million each.

The rearrangement uses TRBV4-3 and TRBJ1-4; D call uncertain. The specimen sequenced was blood. This receptor was taken from a boy younger than 18 in good health. The CDR3 DNA follows: TGCGCCAGCAGCCAAGATGACACAACTAATGAAAAACTGTTTTTT. Protein: CASSQDDTTNEKLFF.